The rows below give T cell receptor beta chains drawn from one sample of a study of T cells in Graves' hyperthyroidism and ophthalmopathy. TCRdb redid the calling of the multiplex PCR reads with MiXCR, one entry per CDR3 protein. Of 37,000 or so distinct CDR3 sequences in the sample, 50% to 55% were seen once. Material for sequencing was blood. All receptors derive from a man in his forties with Graves' ophthalmopathy. Both conserved end residues are part of each CDR3. The D gene is left open where the match is weak. Only some rows state a clone size, as once, few, many or a class for expanded clones.

clone_size	v_call	j_call	d_call	cdr3_nt	cdr3_aa
once	TRBV10-2	TRBJ2-1	TRBD1	TGCGCCAGCAGTGACGGCCGGACAGGGCGGGATGAGCAGTTCTTC	CASSDGRTGRDEQFF
.	TRBV6-6	TRBJ2-3	.	TGTGCCAGCAGTTACGGACGGTCGGCAGATACGCAGTATTTT	CASSYGRSADTQYF
.	TRBV2	TRBJ2-2	TRBD2	TGTGCCAGCAGTAAGGGGACTAGCGGGAGCACCGGGGAGCTGTTTTTT	CASSKGTSGSTGELFF
many	TRBV15	TRBJ2-4	.	TGTGCCACCAGCAGCCGGGGTGCCATTCAGTACTTC	CATSSRGAIQYF
.	TRBV7-2	TRBJ2-5	TRBD1	TGTGCCAGCAGCTGGACAGGGCGAGAGACCCAGTACTTC	CASSWTGRETQYF
medium-sized	TRBV24-1	TRBJ2-3	.	TGTGCCACCAGTGATGTCCAGAAAGGGGTCGCAGATACGCAGTATTTT	CATSDVQKGVADTQYF
.	TRBV7-2	TRBJ2-5	TRBD2	TGTGCCAGCAGCTTCCCTAGCGGGGGGGCCTACGAGCCCCAGTACTTC	CASSFPSGGAYEPQYF
medium-sized	TRBV24-1	TRBJ2-2	.	TGTGCCACCCAGGGTTCATCCGGGGAGCTGTTTTTT	CATQGSSGELFF
.	TRBV19	TRBJ1-6	.	TGTGCCAGTAGCAACCGCCCCTGGACAGATAATTCACCCCTCCACTTT	CASSNRPWTDNSPLHF
medium-sized	TRBV24-1	TRBJ1-2	.	TGTGCCACCAGTGATTCAGGGGAGGGGAACTATGGCTACACCTTC	CATSDSGEGNYGYTF
.	TRBV6-1	TRBJ1-5	.	TGTGCCAGCAGCGAGAAATGTGCTTCTGCCCAGCATTTT	CASSEKCASAQHF
.	TRBV2	TRBJ2-7	.	TGTGCCAGCAAGCAGGGGCACCGGGCCTACGAGCAGTACTTC	CASKQGHRAYEQYF
medium-sized	TRBV20-1	TRBJ2-7	.	TGCAGTGCTAGCCTCACACAGGACGAGCAGTACTTC	CSASLTQDEQYF
.	TRBV20-1	TRBJ2-5	TRBD2	TGCAGTGCTAGCTCCCCGGGACTAGCGGGAGGTGGGGAGACCCAGTACTTC	CSASSPGLAGGGETQYF
.	TRBV6-2/TRBV6-3	TRBJ2-7	.	TGTGCCAGCAGTTACAGGCCTGAATACATCGCCTTCTACGAGCAGTGCTTC	CASSYRPEYIAFYEQCF
.	TRBV19	TRBJ2-2	.	TGTGCCAGTAAGCTCGGGAGCGCTGTGAACACCGGGGAGCTGTTTTTT	CASKLGSAVNTGELFF
.	TRBV20-1	TRBJ2-7	TRBD1	TGCAGTGCTGGCCGCGGACAGGGGTACGAGCAGTACTTC	CSAGRGQGYEQYF
many	TRBV25-1	TRBJ2-1	.	TGTGCCGCGAGAAAGCCCCGCCGGTGCGATGAGCAGTTCTTC	CAARKPRRCDEQFF
.	TRBV19	TRBJ2-7	TRBD1	TGTGCCAGTAGTATAGCAGGGGGCGCTATCTACGAGCAGTACTTC	CASSIAGGAIYEQYF
.	TRBV28	TRBJ1-2	.	TGTGCCAGCAGTCCTGATTTCAGCGACACCTTC	CASSPDFSDTF
.	TRBV7-6	TRBJ2-2	TRBD1	TGTGCCAGCAGCTCGTCGACAGGGGCAGGCGAGCTGTTTTTT	CASSSSTGAGELFF
.	TRBV3-1	TRBJ2-5	TRBD1	TGTGCCAGCAGGGACAGGACAACGGAGACCCAGTACTTC	CASRDRTTETQYF
many	TRBV5-4	TRBJ2-3	.	TGTGCCAGCAGCACCATTGCAGATACGCAGTATTTT	CASSTIADTQYF
.	TRBV20-1	TRBJ2-2	TRBD2	TGCAGTGCTAGGTCTAGCGGGAGTTCTGGGGAGCTGTTTTTT	CSARSSGSSGELFF
.	TRBV10-3	TRBJ1-2	.	TGTGCCAGCAGTCACGGGAGGGGGATTTCGTATGGCTACACCTTC	CASSHGRGISYGYTF
.	TRBV9	TRBJ2-1	TRBD2	TGTGCCAGCAGCGCAGGACCAACTAGCGGGAGATACTGGAATGAGCAGTTCTTC	CASSAGPTSGRYWNEQFF
.	TRBV20-1	TRBJ2-5	.	TGCAGTGCTAGAGATCTCCGGACACAGACGTACTTC	CSARDLRTQTYF
.	TRBV6-1	TRBJ2-2	TRBD1	TGTGCCAGCAGACCACCGGGACAGCCTTCCTTGGAGCTGTTTTTT	CASRPPGQPSLELFF
.	TRBV7-9	TRBJ1-2	TRBD1	TGTGCCAGCAGCCCCGGGGGGACAGCTTATGGCTACACCTTC	CASSPGGTAYGYTF